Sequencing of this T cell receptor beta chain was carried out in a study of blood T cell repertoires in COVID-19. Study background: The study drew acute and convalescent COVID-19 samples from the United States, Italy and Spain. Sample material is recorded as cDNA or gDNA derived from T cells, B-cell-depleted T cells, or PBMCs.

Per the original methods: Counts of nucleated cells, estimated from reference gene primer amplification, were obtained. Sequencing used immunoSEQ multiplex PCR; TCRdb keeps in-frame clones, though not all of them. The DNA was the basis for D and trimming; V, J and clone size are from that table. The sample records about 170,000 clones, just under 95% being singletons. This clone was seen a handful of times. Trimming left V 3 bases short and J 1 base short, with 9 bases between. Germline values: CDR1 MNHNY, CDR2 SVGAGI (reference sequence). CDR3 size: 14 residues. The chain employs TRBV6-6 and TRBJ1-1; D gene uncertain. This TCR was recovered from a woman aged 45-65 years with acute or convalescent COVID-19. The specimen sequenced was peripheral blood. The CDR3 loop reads CASSYLGGNTEAFF. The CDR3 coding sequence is TGTGCCAGCAGTTATTTAGGAGGGAACACTGAAGCTTTCTTT.